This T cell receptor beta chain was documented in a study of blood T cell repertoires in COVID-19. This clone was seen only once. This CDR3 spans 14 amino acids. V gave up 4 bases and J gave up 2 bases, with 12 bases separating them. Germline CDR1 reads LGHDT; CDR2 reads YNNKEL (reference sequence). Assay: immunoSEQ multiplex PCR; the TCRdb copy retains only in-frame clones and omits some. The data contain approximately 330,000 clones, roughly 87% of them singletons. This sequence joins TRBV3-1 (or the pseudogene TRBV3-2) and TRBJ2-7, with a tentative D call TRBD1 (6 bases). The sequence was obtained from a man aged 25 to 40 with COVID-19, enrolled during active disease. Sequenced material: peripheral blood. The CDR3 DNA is TGTGCCAGCAGCCGACGACAGGTGACCTACGAGCAGTACTTC. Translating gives CASSRRQVTYEQYF.